The 20 T cell receptor beta chains below were found in one sample sequenced in a study of CD8 T cells in ankylosing spondylitis. Study results and caveats: Several highly homologous variants formed a TCR beta motif that appeared characteristic of ankylosing spondylitis blood.

TCRdb reprocessed the 5' RACE reads via MiXCR and lists one record per CDR3 protein. The data show a few hundred thousand distinct CDR3 sequences, with about 12% seen just once and almost 7% held by the top ten. These TCRs are of unknown antigen specificity. Material: blood, either unsorted or a sorted T cell fraction (not recorded which). These receptors all stem from a male donor with ankylosing spondylitis.

CDR3 sequence: CASSIDWTGHEQYF. The CDR3 DNA reads TGTGCCAGTAGTATAGACTGGACAGGGCACGAGCAGTACTTC. This rearrangement joins TRBV19 to TRBJ2-7, with TRBD1 matching over 8 bases. V lost 0 bases and J lost 5; bases outside the gene matches: 3. The CDR3 extends over 14 amino acids. Germline loops: CDR1 LNHDA, CDR2 SQIVND (reference sequence).

This chain joins TRBV20-1 and TRBJ2-3, with D perhaps assigned TRBD1 or TRBD2 (6 bases each). V was cut by 5 bases and J by 1 base, with 13 bases left in between. From germline, CDR1 is DFQATT and CDR2 SNEGSKA (reference sequence). The CDR3 loop spans 14 amino acids. The CDR3 bases are TGCAGTGCTGGGGGGCCCAGGGGCACAGATACGCAGTATTTT. As protein: CSAGGPRGTDTQYF.

This clonotype appeared a few times. The J gene is TRBJ1-1, the V gene TRBV20-1; perhaps TRBD1 as D (5 bases). The CDR3 length is 13 residues. In germline, CDR1 is DFQATT, CDR2 SNEGSKA (reference sequence). V was cut by 6 bases and J by 4 bases, with 15 bases left in between. CDR3 loop: CSAPGAVRTEAFF. CDR3 bases: TGCAGTGCCCCCGGGGCGGTCCGCACTGAAGCTTTCTTT.

This chain uses TRBV7-8 with TRBJ1-1, with D tentatively TRBD1 (5 bases). This CDR3 is 13 amino acids long. CDR1 is SGHVS, CDR2 FQNEAQ, per germline. Trimming pared 2 bases from V and 6 bases from J, leaving 10 bases between. CDR3 amino acids: CASSLFGGAEAFF. The DNA for the CDR3 is TGTGCCAGCAGCTTATTCGGAGGGGCTGAAGCTTTCTTT.

This clonotype came up a few times. V and J are TRBV10-2 and TRBJ2-7; D remains ambiguous. V was clipped by 2 bases and J by 0 bases, with 5 bases between them. The germline V gene encodes CDR1 WSHSY and CDR2 SAAADI. This CDR3 is built from 13 residues. CDR3 protein: CASSEVASYEQYV. CDR3 DNA: TGCGCCAGCAGTGAGGTAGCCTCCTACGAGCAGTACGTC.

The chain joins TRBV5-1 to TRBJ1-1; D ambiguous. Trimming left V 0 bases short and J 3 bases short, with 18 bases between. CDR1 and CDR2 (germline): SGHRS, YFSETQ. CDR3 length: 17 residues. The CDR3 DNA follows: TGCGCCAGCAGCTTGGGTTTTGTCGATAATAGAGACACTGAAGCTTTCTTT. This encodes CASSLGFVDNRDTEAFF. The full variable domain, with the rest looked up from reference TRBV5-1 and TRBJ1-1, is KAGVTQTPRYLIKTRGQQVTLSCSPISGHRSVSWYQQTPGQGLQFLFEYFSETQRNKGNFPGRFSGRQFSNSRSEMNVSTLELGDSALYLCASSLGFVDNRDTEAFFGQGTRLTVV.

V is TRBV27 and J is TRBJ1-6; no clear D gene. Germline CDR1 reads MNHEY; CDR2 reads SMNVEV (reference sequence). The CDR3 extends over 21 amino acids. Trimming removed 4 bases from V and 0 bases from J, with 25 bases in between. CDR3 amino acids: CASSSLKNILSLSSYNSPLHF. CDR3 bases: TGTGCCAGCAGTTCGCTCAAAAACATCCTTTCACTAAGCTCCTATAATTCACCCCTCCACTTT.

This clonotype was found a few times. CDR3 region: CASSQEGTYEQYF. CDR3 coding DNA: TGTGCCAGCAGCCAGGAGGGGACCTACGAGCAGTACTTC. The chain employs TRBV3-1 and TRBJ2-7, with D possibly being TRBD2 (6 bases). The CDR3 sequence is 13 residues long. The V gene lost 3 bases and the J gene lost 2 bases, with 8 bases spanning the gap. Germline assignment: CDR1 LGHDT and CDR2 YNNKEL (reference sequence).

This clonotype was picked up a small number of times. The chain has TRBV9 and TRBJ2-1; the match to TRBD2 covers 8 bases. Germline CDR1 and CDR2: SGDLS and YYNGEE. The CDR3 contains 15 residues. The J segment lost 9 bases and the V segment lost 0 bases, leaving 8 bases of the junction unmatched. CDR3 nucleotide sequence: TGTGCCAGCAGCGTAGTGGCAGCGGGGGAGGGTGAGCAGTTCTTC. This translates into CASSVVAAGEGEQFF.

This clonotype was seen a few times. The genes are TRBV11-2 and TRBJ2-5; either TRBD1 or TRBD2 may supply D (5 bases each). The V gene lost 5 bases and the J gene lost 5 bases, with 15 bases spanning the gap. CDR3 length equals 14 residues. Germline CDR1 SGHAT, CDR2 FQNNGV. In DNA form, the CDR3 reads TGTGCCAGCAGCCATCCGAGTGGGACCGAGACCCAGTACTTC. This gives the protein CASSHPSGTETQYF.

V gene TRBV12-3 or TRBV12-4 combines with J gene TRBJ1-2; 9 nucleotides line up with TRBD1. The CDR3 sequence is 14 residues long. J was trimmed by 7 bases and V by 2 bases; bases with no gene match: 5. CDR3: CASSLRTGGAGYTF. The CDR3 DNA sequence: TGTGCCAGCAGTTTAAGAACAGGGGGCGCTGGCTACACCTTC.

The V gene is TRBV11-2, the J gene TRBJ1-2; 7 positions match TRBD1. CDR1 SGHAT and CDR2 FQNNGV come from the germline V gene. The CDR3 contains 15 residues. With 0 bases clipped from V and 6 bases from J, the junction kept 7 bases outside the gene matches. The CDR3 is CASSLDPDRANGYTF. The DNA for the CDR3 is TGTGCCAGCAGCTTAGATCCCGACAGGGCGAATGGCTACACCTTC.

The genes are TRBV19 and TRBJ2-1, with 11 nucleotides matching TRBD2. The CDR3 is 14 residues long. The V segment lost 4 bases and the J segment 8 bases; nucleotides outside the gene matches: 4. The germline V gene encodes CDR1 LNHDA and CDR2 SQIVND (reference sequence). CDR3 nucleotide sequence: TGTGCCAGTAGTACTAGCGGGAGGACACATGAGCAGTTCTTC. Residues: CASSTSGRTHEQFF.

This clonotype was detected only a few times. This chain joins TRBV11-2 and TRBJ2-2; no definite D call. The germline V gene encodes CDR1 SGHAT and CDR2 FQNNGV. This CDR3 spans 12 amino acids. The V end was cut by 6 bases, the J end by 6 bases, with 8 bases between. Here the CDR3 DNA reads TGTGCCAGCAGGTCCACGCCCGGGGAGCTGTTTTTT. Its translation is CASRSTPGELFF.

This clonotype showed up just a few times. The V gene is TRBV20-1, the J gene TRBJ2-7, with 7 bases identical to TRBD2. CDR3 length: 14 residues. Germline values: CDR1 DFQATT, CDR2 SNEGSKA (reference sequence). The ends lost 0 bases at V and 12 bases at J; junction bases unmatched: 14. The CDR3 region has the DNA TGCAGTGCTAGAGATCCTAGCGGTGTAATGGGAGGGTACTTC. Protein sequence: CSARDPSGVMGGYF.

The chain uses TRBV28 and TRBJ2-7; possible D gene TRBD2, 7 bases. The CDR3 is 15 residues long. The germline V gene encodes CDR1 MDHEN and CDR2 SYDVKM. V was shortened by 2 bases and J by 1 base, with 12 bases between the two germline ends. CDR3 region: CASSLAGEGSYEQYF. CDR3 nucleotide sequence: TGTGCCAGCAGTTTAGCAGGGGAGGGATCCTACGAGCAGTACTTC.

The V call is TRBV29-1, the J call TRBJ2-7; 12 bases agree with TRBD2. Unmatched junction bases numbered 8, after V lost 7 bases and J lost 4 bases. CDR1 and CDR2 from the germline V gene are SQVTM and ANQGSEA. There are 14 residues in the CDR3. The CDR3 reads CSGKTSGSGYEQYF. The DNA for the CDR3 is TGCAGCGGGAAGACTAGCGGGAGTGGTTACGAGCAGTACTTC.

This clonotype was observed a few times. The chain carries TRBV2 and TRBJ2-4; 9 nucleotides match TRBD2. This CDR3 region has 15 residues. V lost 4 bases to trimming and J lost 6 bases; unmatched junction nucleotides: 7. Germline V lookup: CDR1 SNHLY, CDR2 FYNNEI. CDR3 residues: CASSVASGVGNIQYF. The CDR3 DNA reads TGTGCCAGCAGTGTGGCTAGCGGGGTGGGAAACATTCAGTACTTC.

The genes are TRBV20-1 and TRBJ1-3, with 7 bases aligning to TRBD1. The length of the CDR3 is 13 residues. In germline, CDR1 is DFQATT, CDR2 SNEGSKA (reference sequence). With V trimmed by 3 bases and J by 3 bases, 2 bases remained unmatched. CDR3 nucleotide sequence: TGCAGTGCTAGCGGGACAGATGGAAACACCATATATTTT. Translation gives CSASGTDGNTIYF.

This clonotype was counted only a few times. This rearrangement joins TRBV20-1 to TRBJ2-1, with 7 nucleotides matching TRBD2. With 6 bases clipped from V and 2 bases from J, the junction kept 13 bases outside the gene matches. Germline V CDR1 and CDR2: DFQATT, SNEGSKA (reference sequence). The CDR3 covers 16 residues. The CDR3 region is CSAGGGIAVAYNEQFF. For the CDR3, the DNA is TGCAGTGCGGGGGGGGGGATAGCGGTCGCCTACAATGAGCAGTTCTTC.